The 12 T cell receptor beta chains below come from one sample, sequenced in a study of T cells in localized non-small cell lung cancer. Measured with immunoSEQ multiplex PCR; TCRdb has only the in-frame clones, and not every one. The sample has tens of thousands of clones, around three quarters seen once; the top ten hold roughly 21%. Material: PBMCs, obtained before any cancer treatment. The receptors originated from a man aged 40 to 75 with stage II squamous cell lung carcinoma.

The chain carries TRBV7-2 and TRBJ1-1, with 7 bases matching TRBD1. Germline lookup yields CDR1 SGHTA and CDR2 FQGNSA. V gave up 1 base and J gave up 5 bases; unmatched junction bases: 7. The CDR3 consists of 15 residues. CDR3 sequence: CASSLGARGQTEAFF. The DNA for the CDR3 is TGTGCCAGCAGCTTAGGAGCTCGGGGACAGACTGAAGCTTTCTTT.

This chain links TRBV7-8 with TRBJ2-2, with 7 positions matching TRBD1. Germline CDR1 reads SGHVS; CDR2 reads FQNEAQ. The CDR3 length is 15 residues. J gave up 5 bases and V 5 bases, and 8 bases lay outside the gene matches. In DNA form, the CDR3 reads TGTGCCAGCAGCCACGACAGGGTCCGAACCGGGGAGCTGTTTTTT. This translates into CASSHDRVRTGELFF.

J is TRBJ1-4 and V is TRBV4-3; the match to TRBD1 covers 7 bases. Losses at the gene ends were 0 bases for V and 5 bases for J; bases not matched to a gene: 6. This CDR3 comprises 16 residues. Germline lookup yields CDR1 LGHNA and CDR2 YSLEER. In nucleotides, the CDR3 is TGCGCCAGCAGCCAAGATGGAAGGGGGCCCAATGAAAAACTGTTTTTT. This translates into CASSQDGRGPNEKLFF.

CDR3 in amino acids: CASSPRAGGEPQHF. The CDR3 nucleotides read TGTGCCAGCAGCCCGAGGGCAGGGGGAGAGCCCCAGCATTTT. The J gene is TRBJ1-5, the V gene TRBV7-2; 7 bases map to TRBD1. The CDR3 is made up of 14 amino acids. Per germline, CDR1 SGHTA and CDR2 FQGNSA. The V and J ends lost 5 bases and 8 bases, in that order; junction bases with no gene match: 9.

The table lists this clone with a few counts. The CDR3 spells CASSPGQDTGGYTF. The CDR3, as DNA: TGCGCCAGCAGTCCGGGACAGGACACCGGGGGCTACACCTTC. The V gene is TRBV5-1, the J gene TRBJ1-2, with 8 bases aligning to TRBD1. Per the germline V gene, CDR1 is SGHRS and CDR2 is YFSETQ. The CDR3 sequence is 14 residues long. J gave up 8 bases and V 5 bases, and 11 bases lay outside the gene matches. Drawing the rest from reference TRBV5-1 and TRBJ1-2, the complete variable domain is KAGVTQTPRYLIKTRGQQVTLSCSPISGHRSVSWYQQTPGQGLQFLFEYFSETQRNKGNFPGRFSGRQFSNSRSEMNVSTLELGDSALYLCASSPGQDTGGYTFGSGTRLTVV.

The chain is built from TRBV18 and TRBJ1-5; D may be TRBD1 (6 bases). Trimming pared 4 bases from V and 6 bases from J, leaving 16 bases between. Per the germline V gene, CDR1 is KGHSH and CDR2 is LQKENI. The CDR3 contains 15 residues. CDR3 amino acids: CASSRTGQGGQPQHF. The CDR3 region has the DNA TGTGCCAGCTCACGAACAGGGCAGGGCGGTCAGCCCCAGCATTTT.

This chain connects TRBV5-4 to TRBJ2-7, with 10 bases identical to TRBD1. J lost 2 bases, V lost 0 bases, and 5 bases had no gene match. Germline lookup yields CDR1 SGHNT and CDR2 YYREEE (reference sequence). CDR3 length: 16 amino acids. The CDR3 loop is CASSLGGGQGTYEQYF. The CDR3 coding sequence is TGTGCCAGCAGCTTGGGAGGGGGACAGGGGACCTACGAGCAGTACTTC.

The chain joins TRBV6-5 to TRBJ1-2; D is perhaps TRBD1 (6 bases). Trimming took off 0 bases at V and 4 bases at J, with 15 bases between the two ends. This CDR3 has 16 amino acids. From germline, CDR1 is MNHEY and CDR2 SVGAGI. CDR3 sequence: CASSYSRGGAGYGYTF. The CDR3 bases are TGTGCCAGCAGTTACTCGAGGGGGGGCGCCGGCTATGGCTACACCTTC.

CDR3: CASSILRQETQYF. CDR3 coding DNA: TGTGCCAGCAGTATACTCAGGCAAGAGACCCAGTACTTC. The V and J genes are TRBV28 and TRBJ2-5; D unclear. CDR3 length equals 13 residues. The ends were cut back, 5 bases at V and 2 bases at J, with 9 bases in the middle. Germline V gene data show CDR1 as MDHEN and CDR2 as SYDVKM.

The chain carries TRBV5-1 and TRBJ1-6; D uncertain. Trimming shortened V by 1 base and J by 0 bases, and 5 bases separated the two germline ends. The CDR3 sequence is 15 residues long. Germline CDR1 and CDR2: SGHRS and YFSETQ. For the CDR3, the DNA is TGCGCCAGCAGCTTGACGAGCTCCTATAATTCACCCCTCCACTTT. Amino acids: CASSLTSSYNSPLHF. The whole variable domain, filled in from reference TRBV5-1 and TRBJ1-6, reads KAGVTQTPRYLIKTRGQQVTLSCSPISGHRSVSWYQQTPGQGLQFLFEYFSETQRNKGNFPGRFSGRQFSNSRSEMNVSTLELGDSALYLCASSLTSSYNSPLHFGNGTRLTVT.

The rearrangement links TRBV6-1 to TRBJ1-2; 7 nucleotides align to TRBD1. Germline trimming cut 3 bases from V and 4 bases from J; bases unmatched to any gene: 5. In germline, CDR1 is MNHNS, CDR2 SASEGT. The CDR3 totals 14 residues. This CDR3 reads CASSDHRGAYGYTF. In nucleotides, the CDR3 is TGTGCCAGCAGTGACCACAGGGGCGCCTATGGCTACACCTTC.

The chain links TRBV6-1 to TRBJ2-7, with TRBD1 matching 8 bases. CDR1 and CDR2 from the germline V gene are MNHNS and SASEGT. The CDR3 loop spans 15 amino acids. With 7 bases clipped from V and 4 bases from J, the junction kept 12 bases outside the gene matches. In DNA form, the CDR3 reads TGTGCCAGCATGCCGACAGGGGAGGTGGGTTACGAGCAGTACTTC. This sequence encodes CASMPTGEVGYEQYF.